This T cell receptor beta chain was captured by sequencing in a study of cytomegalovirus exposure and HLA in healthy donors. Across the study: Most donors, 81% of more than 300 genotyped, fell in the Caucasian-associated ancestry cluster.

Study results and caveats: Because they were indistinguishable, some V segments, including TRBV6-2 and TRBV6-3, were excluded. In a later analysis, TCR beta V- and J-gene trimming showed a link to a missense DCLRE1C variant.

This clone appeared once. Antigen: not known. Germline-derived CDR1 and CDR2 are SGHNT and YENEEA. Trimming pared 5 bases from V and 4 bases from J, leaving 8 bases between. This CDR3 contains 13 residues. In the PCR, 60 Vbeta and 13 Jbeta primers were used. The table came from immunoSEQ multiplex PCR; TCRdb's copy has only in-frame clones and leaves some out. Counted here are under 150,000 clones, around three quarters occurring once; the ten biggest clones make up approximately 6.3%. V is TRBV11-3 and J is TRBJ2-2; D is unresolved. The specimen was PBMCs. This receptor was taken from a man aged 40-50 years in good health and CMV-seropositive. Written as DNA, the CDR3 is TGTGCCAGCAGCCCCCCCGGCACCGGGGAGCTGTTTTTT. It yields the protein CASSPPGTGELFF.